This entry lists 10 T cell receptor beta chains sequenced from one sample in a study of blood T cells in healthy people across ages. A second roughly 7 to 12 cycle PCR used barcoded and J-beta primers. MiXCR was run by TCRdb on the 5' RACE reads, yielding one entry per CDR3 protein. The sample includes about 800,000 distinct CDR3 sequences, 25% of them seen just once. These sequences were also reported in another study, on T cells of mothers and their children.

The sequenced sample consisted of blood. Receptors were obtained from a boy under 18 in good health.

The table lists this clonotype with a few counts. This CDR3 fails to terminate in the conserved phenylalanine or tryptophan, so it likely reflects a read error. The chain has TRBV29-1 and TRBJ2-5; TRBD1 matches at 7 bases. In germline, CDR1 is SQVTM, CDR2 ANQGSEA. The CDR3 covers 13 residues. The ends lost 4 bases at V and 4 bases at J; junction bases unmatched: 6. Here the CDR3 reads CSVAPTGRETQYL. The CDR3 DNA is TGCAGCGTTGCCCCGACAGGGAGAGAGACCCAGTACCTC.

This clonotype was seen a few times. The genes are TRBV7-2 and TRBJ1-2; D call uncertain. CDR3 length equals 16 residues. Looked up from germline, CDR1 is SGHTA and CDR2 is FQGNSA. V lost 2 bases to trimming and J lost 1 base, with 14 bases between them. This chain's CDR3 is CASSLSPGNVNYGYTF. In nucleotides, the CDR3 is TGTGCCAGCAGCTTATCCCCGGGCAACGTTAACTATGGCTACACCTTC.

J is TRBJ1-4 and V is TRBV2, with TRBD1 identical over 11 bases. Germline CDR1 is SNHLY and CDR2 is FYNNEI. The CDR3 is made up of 13 amino acids. The ends lost 6 bases at V and 8 bases at J; junction bases unmatched: 2. The CDR3 DNA reads TGTGCCAGCAGAGGACAGGGGGCGGAAAAACTGTTTTTT. This gives the protein CASRGQGAEKLFF.

The V and J genes are TRBV2 and TRBJ1-2; no reliable D call. V lost 7 bases to trimming and J lost 4 bases, with 19 bases between them. CDR1 and CDR2 from the germline V gene are SNHLY and FYNNEI. The CDR3 runs to 15 residues. The CDR3 reads CASKAGPSEGYGYTF. The CDR3 DNA sequence: TGTGCCAGCAAAGCTGGGCCCTCCGAGGGCTATGGCTACACCTTC.

This chain links TRBV7-8 with TRBJ2-5, with TRBD2 matching over 9 bases. The end of the DNA aligns better with TRBJ2-1, so the J call may be wrong. The CDR3 is 13 residues long. The V gene's germline CDR1 is SGHVS and CDR2 FQNEAQ. The CDR3 region is CASRIAGVNEQFF. CDR3 sequence (DNA): TGTGCCAGCAGAATAGCGGGAGTGAATGAGCAGTTCTTC.

This chain joins TRBV5-1 and TRBJ1-1, with 7 bases lining up with TRBD1. Germline CDR1 is SGHRS and CDR2 is YFSETQ. V lost 3 bases, J lost 2 bases, and 13 bases stayed unmatched. This CDR3 spans 17 amino acids. As DNA, the CDR3 is TGCGCCAGCAGCTCGAATGGACAGGCCTACCTAAACACTGAAGCTTTCTTT. Its protein product is CASSSNGQAYLNTEAFF.

This sequence joins TRBV24-1 and TRBJ2-5; no clear D gene. The closer fit of TRBJ2-1 to the DNA end suggests the J call may be wrong. CDR3 size: 13 residues. Looked up from germline, CDR1 is KGHDR and CDR2 is SFDVKD. The CDR3 reads CATSDLWVDEQFF. The DNA for the CDR3 is TGTGCCACCAGTGATTTGTGGGTCGATGAGCAGTTCTTC.

This clonotype was observed a handful of times. This chain uses TRBV11-2 with TRBJ2-7; 7 bases are a match to TRBD2. The junction had 5 bases not matched to a gene; V was cut back by 4 bases and J by 5 bases. From germline, CDR1 is SGHAT and CDR2 FQNNGV. The CDR3 extends over 13 amino acids. Written as DNA, the CDR3 is TGTGCCAGCAGCTCCGGACTAGGGGACGAGCAGTACTTC. Protein product: CASSSGLGDEQYF. The variable domain in full, with the rest retrieved from reference TRBV11-2 and TRBJ2-7, is EAGVAQSPRYKIIEKRQSVAFWCNPISGHATLYWYQQILGQGPKLLIQFQNNGVVDDSQLPKDRFSAERLKGVDSTLKIQPAKLEDSAVYLCASSSGLGDEQYFGPGTRLTVT.

The rearrangement links TRBV6-2 or TRBV6-3 to TRBJ1-1; D gene ambiguous. CDR1 and CDR2 from the germline V gene are MNHEY and SVGEGT. The CDR3 length is 16 residues. Between the trimmed V and J ends, which lost 2 bases and 5 bases, there was a span of 18 bases. Written as DNA, the CDR3 is TGTGCCAGCAGTTACGCTAGACCCCTCAGCGGGACTGAAGCTTTCTTT. Its translation: CASSYARPLSGTEAFF.

The chain couples TRBV20-1 to TRBJ1-4, with D unclear. CDR1 and CDR2 (germline): DFQATT, SNEGSKA (reference sequence). V gave up 3 bases and J gave up 7 bases, with 6 bases separating them. CDR3 length equals 11 residues. The DNA of the CDR3 is TGCAGTGCTAGCTTCGTTGAAAAACTGTTTTTT. It specifies CSASFVEKLFF.